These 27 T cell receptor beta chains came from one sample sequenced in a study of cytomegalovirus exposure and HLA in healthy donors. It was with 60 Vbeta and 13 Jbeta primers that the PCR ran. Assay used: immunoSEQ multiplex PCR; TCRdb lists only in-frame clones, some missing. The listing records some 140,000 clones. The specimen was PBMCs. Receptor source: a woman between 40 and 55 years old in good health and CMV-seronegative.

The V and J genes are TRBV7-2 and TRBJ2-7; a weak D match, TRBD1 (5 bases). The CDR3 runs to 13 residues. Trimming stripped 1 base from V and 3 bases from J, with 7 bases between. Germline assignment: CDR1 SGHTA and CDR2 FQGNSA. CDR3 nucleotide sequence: TGTGCCAGCAGCTTAGAGACAGTCTACGAGCAGTACTTC. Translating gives CASSLETVYEQYF.

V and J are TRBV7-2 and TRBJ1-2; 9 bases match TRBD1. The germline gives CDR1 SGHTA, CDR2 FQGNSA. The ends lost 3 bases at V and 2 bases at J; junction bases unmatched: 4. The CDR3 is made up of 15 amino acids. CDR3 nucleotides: TGTGCCAGCAGCTTCCGGGACAGGGCCAACTATGGCTACACCTTC. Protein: CASSFRDRANYGYTF.

For the CDR3, the DNA is TGTGCCAGCAGCGCCTCGATACTGGGGGGGAATGAAGAGACCCAGTACTTC. Protein product: CASSASILGGNEETQYF. J is TRBJ2-5 and V is TRBV9; TRBD2 aligns across 7 bases. Germline V gene lookup returns CDR1 SGDLS and CDR2 YYNGEE. Trimming removed 3 bases from V and 3 bases from J; junction bases left unmatched: 14. This CDR3 has 17 residues.

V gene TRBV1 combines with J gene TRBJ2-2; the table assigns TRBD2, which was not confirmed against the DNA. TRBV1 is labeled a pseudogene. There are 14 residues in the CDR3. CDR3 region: CTSSRVFRTGELFF. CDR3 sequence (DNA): TGCACCAGCAGCCGCGTCTTCCGAACCGGGGAGCTGTTTTTT.

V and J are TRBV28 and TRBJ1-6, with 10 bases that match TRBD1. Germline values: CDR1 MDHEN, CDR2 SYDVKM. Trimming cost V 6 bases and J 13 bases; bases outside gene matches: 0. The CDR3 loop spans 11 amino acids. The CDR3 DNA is TGTGCCAGCAGGGACAGGGGGCCCCTCCACTTT. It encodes CASRDRGPLHF. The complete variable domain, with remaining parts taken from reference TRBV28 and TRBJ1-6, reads DVKVTQSSRYLVKRTGEKVFLECVQDMDHENMFWYRQDPGLGLRLIYFSYDVKMKEKGDIPEGYSVSREKKERFSLILESASTNQTSMYLCASRDRGPLHFGNGTRLTVT.

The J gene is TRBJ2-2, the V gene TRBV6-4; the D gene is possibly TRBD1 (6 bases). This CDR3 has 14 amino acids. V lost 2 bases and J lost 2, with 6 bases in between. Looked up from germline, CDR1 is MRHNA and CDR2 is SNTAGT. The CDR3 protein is CASSDGTNTGELFF. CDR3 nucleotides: TGTGCCAGCAGTGACGGGACAAACACCGGGGAGCTGTTTTTT.

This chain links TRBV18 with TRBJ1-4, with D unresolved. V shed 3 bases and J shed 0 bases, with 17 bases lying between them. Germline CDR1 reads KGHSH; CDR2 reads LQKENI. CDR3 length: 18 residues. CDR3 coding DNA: TGTGCCAGCTCACCGCCAAATCTGGGCAGCTCAACTAATGAAAAACTGTTTTTT. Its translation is CASSPPNLGSSTNEKLFF.

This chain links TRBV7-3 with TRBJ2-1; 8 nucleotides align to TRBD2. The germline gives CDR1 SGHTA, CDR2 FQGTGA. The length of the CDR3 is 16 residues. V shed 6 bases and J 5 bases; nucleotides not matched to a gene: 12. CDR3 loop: CASSPPGGGGDNEQFF. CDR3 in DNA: TGTGCCAGCAGTCCGCCCGGGGGGGGCGGGGACAATGAGCAGTTCTTC.

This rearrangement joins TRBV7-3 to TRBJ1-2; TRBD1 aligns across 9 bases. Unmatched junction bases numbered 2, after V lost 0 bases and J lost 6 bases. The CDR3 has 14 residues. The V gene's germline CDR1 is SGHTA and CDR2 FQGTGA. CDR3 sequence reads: CASSLTGDRDGYTF. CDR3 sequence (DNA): TGTGCCAGCAGCTTAACGGGGGACAGGGATGGCTACACCTTC.

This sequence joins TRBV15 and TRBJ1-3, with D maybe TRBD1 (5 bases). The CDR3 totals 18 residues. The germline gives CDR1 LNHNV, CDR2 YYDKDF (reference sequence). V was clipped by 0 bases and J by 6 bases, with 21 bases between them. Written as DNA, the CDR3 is TGTGCCACCAGCAGAGATCATAGGCGGCTGGGACTTTTAAACACCATATATTTT. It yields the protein CATSRDHRRLGLLNTIYF. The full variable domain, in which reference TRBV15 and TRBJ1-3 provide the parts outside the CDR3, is DAMVIQNPRYQVTQFGKPVTLSCSQTLNHNVMYWYQQKSSQAPKLLFHYYDKDFNNEADTPDNFQSRRPNTSFCFLDIRSPGLGDTAMYLCATSRDHRRLGLLNTIYFGEGSWLTVV.

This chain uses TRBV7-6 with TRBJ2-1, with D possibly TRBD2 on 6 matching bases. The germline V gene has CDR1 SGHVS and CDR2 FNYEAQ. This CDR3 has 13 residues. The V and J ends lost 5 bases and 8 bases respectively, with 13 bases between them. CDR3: CASSPTPGDEQFF. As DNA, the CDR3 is TGTGCCAGCAGCCCCACCCCGGGGGATGAGCAGTTCTTC.

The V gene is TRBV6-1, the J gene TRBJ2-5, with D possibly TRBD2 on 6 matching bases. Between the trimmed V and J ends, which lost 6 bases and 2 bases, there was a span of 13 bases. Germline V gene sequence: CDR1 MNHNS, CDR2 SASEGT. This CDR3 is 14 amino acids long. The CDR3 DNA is TGTGCCAGCAGACGCGGCGGGGCTCAAGAGACCCAGTACTTC. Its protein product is CASRRGGAQETQYF.

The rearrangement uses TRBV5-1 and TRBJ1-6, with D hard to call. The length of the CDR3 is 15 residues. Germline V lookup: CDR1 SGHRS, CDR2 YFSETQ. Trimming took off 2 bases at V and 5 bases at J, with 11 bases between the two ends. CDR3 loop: CASSFEGADNSPLHF. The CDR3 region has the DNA TGCGCCAGCAGCTTTGAGGGCGCGGATAATTCACCCCTCCACTTT.

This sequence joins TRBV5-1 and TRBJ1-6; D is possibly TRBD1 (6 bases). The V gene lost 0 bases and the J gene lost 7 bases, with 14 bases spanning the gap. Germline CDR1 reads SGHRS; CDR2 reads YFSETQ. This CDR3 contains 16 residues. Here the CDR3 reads CASSLANREGNSPLHF. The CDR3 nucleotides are TGCGCCAGCAGCTTGGCAAACAGGGAGGGCAATTCACCCCTCCACTTT.

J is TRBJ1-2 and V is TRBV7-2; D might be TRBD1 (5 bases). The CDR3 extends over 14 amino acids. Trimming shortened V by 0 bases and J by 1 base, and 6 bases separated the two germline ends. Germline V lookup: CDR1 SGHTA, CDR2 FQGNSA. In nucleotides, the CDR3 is TGTGCCAGCAGCTTAGCGACAGTTAACTATGGCTACACCTTC. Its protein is CASSLATVNYGYTF.

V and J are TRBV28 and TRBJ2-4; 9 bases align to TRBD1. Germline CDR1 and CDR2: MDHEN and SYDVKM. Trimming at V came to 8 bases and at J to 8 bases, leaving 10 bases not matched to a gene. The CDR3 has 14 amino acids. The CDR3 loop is CASAGTGFSYIQYF. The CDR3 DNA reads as TGTGCCAGCGCCGGGACAGGGTTTAGCTACATTCAGTACTTC.

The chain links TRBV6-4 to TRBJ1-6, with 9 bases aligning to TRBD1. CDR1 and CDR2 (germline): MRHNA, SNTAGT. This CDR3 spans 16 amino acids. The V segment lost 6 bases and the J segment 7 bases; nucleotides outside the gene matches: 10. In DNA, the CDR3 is TGTGCCAGCAGCCCCGGGACAGGGTCTCGGAATTCACCCCTCCACTTT. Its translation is CASSPGTGSRNSPLHF.

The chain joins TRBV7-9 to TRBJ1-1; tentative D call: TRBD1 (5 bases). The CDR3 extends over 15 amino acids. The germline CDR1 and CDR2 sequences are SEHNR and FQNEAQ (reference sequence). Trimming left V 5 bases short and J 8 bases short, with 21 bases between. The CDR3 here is CASSQPAPRGKEAFF. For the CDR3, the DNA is TGTGCCAGCAGCCAACCCGCCCCAAGGGGAAAGGAAGCTTTCTTT.

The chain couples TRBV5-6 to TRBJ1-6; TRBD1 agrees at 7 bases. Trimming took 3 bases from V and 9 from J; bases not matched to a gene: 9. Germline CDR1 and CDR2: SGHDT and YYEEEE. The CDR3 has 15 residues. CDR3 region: CASSWDGTESSPLHF. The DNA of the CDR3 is TGTGCCAGCAGCTGGGACGGGACAGAGAGTTCACCCCTCCACTTT.

The CDR3 DNA reads TGTGCCAGCGGCCGGGACAGCTTTCAGCCCCAGCATTTT. Encoded protein: CASGRDSFQPQHF. The chain couples TRBV7-2 to TRBJ1-5, with 7 bases aligning to TRBD1. From germline, CDR1 is SGHTA and CDR2 FQGNSA. The trim removed 8 bases at V and 6 bases at J, leaving 7 bases unmatched. The CDR3 has 13 residues.

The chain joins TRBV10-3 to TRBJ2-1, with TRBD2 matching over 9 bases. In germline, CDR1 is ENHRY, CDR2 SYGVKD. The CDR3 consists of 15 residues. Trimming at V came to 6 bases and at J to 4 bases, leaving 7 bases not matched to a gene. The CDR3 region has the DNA TGTGCCATCAGCGATCAGACTAGCGGTTACAATGAGCAGTTCTTC. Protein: CAISDQTSGYNEQFF.

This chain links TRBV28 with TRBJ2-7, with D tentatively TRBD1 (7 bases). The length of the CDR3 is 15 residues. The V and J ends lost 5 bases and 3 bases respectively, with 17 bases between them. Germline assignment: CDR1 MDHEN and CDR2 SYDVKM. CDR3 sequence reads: CASSDGWQGGYEQYF. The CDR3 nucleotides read TGTGCCAGCAGTGATGGGTGGCAGGGGGGCTACGAGCAGTACTTC.

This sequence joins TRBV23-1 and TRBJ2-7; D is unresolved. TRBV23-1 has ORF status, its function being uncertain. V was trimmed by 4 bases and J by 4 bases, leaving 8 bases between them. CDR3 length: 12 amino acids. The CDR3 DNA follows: TGCGCCAGCAGTCTTAGCCGGTACGAGCAGTACGTC. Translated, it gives CASSLSRYEQYV.

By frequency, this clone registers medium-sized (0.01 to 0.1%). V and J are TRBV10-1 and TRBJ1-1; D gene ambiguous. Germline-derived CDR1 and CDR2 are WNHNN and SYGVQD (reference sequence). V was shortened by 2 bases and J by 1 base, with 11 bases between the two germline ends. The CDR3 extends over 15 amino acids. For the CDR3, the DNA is TGCGCCAGCAGTGAGGGAGAACACGAGAACACTGAAGCTTTCTTT. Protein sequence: CASSEGEHENTEAFF.

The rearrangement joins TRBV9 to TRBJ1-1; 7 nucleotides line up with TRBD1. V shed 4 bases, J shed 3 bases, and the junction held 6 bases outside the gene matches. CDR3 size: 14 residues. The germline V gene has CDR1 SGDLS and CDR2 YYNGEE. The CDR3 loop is CASSKGQTDTEAFF. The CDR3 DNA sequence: TGTGCCAGCAGCAAGGGACAGACGGACACTGAAGCTTTCTTT.

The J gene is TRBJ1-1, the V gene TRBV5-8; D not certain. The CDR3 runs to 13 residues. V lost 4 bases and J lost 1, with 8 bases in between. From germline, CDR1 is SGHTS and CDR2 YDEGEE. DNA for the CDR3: TGTGCCAGCAGCCTACAGTGGAACACTGAAGCTTTCTTT. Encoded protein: CASSLQWNTEAFF. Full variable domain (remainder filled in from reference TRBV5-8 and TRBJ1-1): EAGVTQSPTHLIKTRGQQATLRCSPISGHTSVYWYQQALGLGLQFLLWYDEGEERNRGNFPPRFSGRQFPNYSSELNVNALELEDSALYLCASSLQWNTEAFFGQGTRLTVV.

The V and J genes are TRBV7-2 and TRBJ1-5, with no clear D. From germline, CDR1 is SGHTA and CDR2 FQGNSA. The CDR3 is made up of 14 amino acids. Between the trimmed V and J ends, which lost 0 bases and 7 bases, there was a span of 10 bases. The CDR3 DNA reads TGTGCCAGCAGCTTAGCAGCCAAATCCCAGCCCCAGCATTTT. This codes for CASSLAAKSQPQHF.